Following are 7 T cell receptor beta chains from one sample sequenced in a study of T cells in Graves' hyperthyroidism and ophthalmopathy. Template material for amplifying TCR beta CDR3 regions consisted of RNA transcripts. HTBI primers were the set used in a first-round RT-PCR of the TCR CDR3. TCRdb independently ran MiXCR on the multiplex PCR reads; one entry per CDR3 protein. Of more than 300,000 distinct CDR3 sequences listed, about 14% are singletons. Source material: blood. These receptors came from a woman aged 25 to 39 with Graves' ophthalmopathy.

This clonotype was seen repeatedly, ten times or more. The chain combines TRBV15 with TRBJ2-5; D not certain. The CDR3 covers 13 residues. CDR1 LNHNV and CDR2 YYDKDF come from the germline V gene (reference sequence). V lost 5 bases, J lost 5 bases, and 12 bases lay in between. The CDR3: CATSSVPGETQYF. CDR3 nucleotides: TGTGCCACCAGCTCAGTCCCTGGCGAGACCCAGTACTTC. The variable domain in full, with the rest retrieved from reference TRBV15 and TRBJ2-5, is DAMVIQNPRYQVTQFGKPVTLSCSQTLNHNVMYWYQQKSSQAPKLLFHYYDKDFNNEADTPDNFQSRRPNTSFCFLDIRSPGLGDTAMYLCATSSVPGETQYFGPGTRLLVL.

This clonotype was counted only a few times. The gene calls are TRBV5-1 and TRBJ1-2; possible D gene TRBD1, 6 bases. V dropped 4 bases and J dropped 4 bases, with 17 bases sitting between them. Germline CDR1 is SGHRS and CDR2 is YFSETQ. The CDR3 has 15 amino acids. This CDR3 reads CASSLKGDRTYGYTF. The CDR3 DNA is TGCGCCAGCAGCCTAAAGGGGGACCGAACCTATGGCTACACCTTC.

Remarks on this clonotype: Germline and junction disagree at one end, which may indicate a read error. The V gene is TRBV2, the J gene TRBJ2-2, with D perhaps TRBD1 (5 bases). The germline gives CDR1 SNHLY, CDR2 FYNNEI. The CDR3 length is 13 residues. The CDR3, as DNA: TGTGCCGGCAGTGATAGGTTAGGGGCGGATTTGTTTTTT. Protein product: CAGSDRLGADLFF.

With respect to this clonotype: A much larger clone differs by one base, so this may be a read error. The V call is TRBV11-3, the J call TRBJ2-1; TRBD2 matches at 9 bases. This CDR3 has 17 residues. Germline CDR1 reads SGHNT; CDR2 reads YENEEA. The CDR3 DNA follows: TGTGCCAGCACCGCTTTACACCTAGCGGGGCCTTGTGGTGAGCAGTCCTTC. This codes for CASTALHLAGPCGEQSF. Variable domain in full (rest from reference TRBV11-3 and TRBJ2-1): EAGVVQSPRYKIIEKKQPVAFWCNPISGHNTLYWYLQNLGQGPELLIRYENEEAVDDSQLPKDRFSAERLKGVDSTLKIQPAELGDSAVYLCASTALHLAGPCGEQSFGPGTRLTVL.

This clonotype was found many times. The chain recombines TRBV28 with TRBJ1-5, with a possible D match to TRBD1 (6 bases). V was cut by 10 bases and J by 5 bases, with 21 bases left in between. The CDR3 consists of 15 residues. Germline lookup yields CDR1 MDHEN and CDR2 SYDVKM. CDR3 region: CATQRPKTGYQPQHF. The CDR3 coding sequence is TGTGCCACTCAACGACCCAAAACAGGGTATCAGCCCCAGCATTTT. The full variable domain, in which reference TRBV28 and TRBJ1-5 provide the parts outside the CDR3, is DVKVTQSSRYLVKRTGEKVFLECVQDMDHENMFWYRQDPGLGLRLIYFSYDVKMKEKGDIPEGYSVSREKKERFSLILESASTNQTSMYLCATQRPKTGYQPQHFGDGTRLSIL.

This clonotype was detected ten times or more. V usage is TRBV18 and J usage is TRBJ2-5; tentatively, D is TRBD2 (5 bases). Trimming removed 6 bases at V and 3 bases at J, with 23 bases between. CDR1 is KGHSH and CDR2 is LQKENI in the germline V gene. The CDR3 sequence is 17 residues long. CDR3 bases: TGTGCCAGCTCCCTAAGGCGGGTACAAGGGAGCGAAGAGACCCAGTACTTC. It is translated as CASSLRRVQGSEETQYF.

At least ten counts were recorded for this clonotype. The V and J genes are TRBV15 and TRBJ2-3; 8 bases line up with TRBD1. V trimming: 11 bases; J trimming: 6 bases; junction bases outside the gene matches: 22. The CDR3 spans 17 residues. CDR1 LNHNV and CDR2 YYDKDF come from the germline V gene (reference sequence). The CDR3: CASSFSPKAGGLDTQYF. The CDR3 DNA reads TGTGCCTCGTCGTTCTCCCCTAAGGCAGGGGGCTTGGATACGCAGTATTTT. Together with reference TRBV15 and TRBJ2-3, the CDR3 gives the full variable domain: DAMVIQNPRYQVTQFGKPVTLSCSQTLNHNVMYWYQQKSSQAPKLLFHYYDKDFNNEADTPDNFQSRRPNTSFCFLDIRSPGLGDTAMYLCASSFSPKAGGLDTQYFGPGTRLTVL.